This TCR beta chain was observed in a study of blood T cell repertoires in COVID-19. Study in general: Samples taken during acute and convalescent COVID-19 were collected in the United States, Italy and Spain. Nucleic acid was either cDNA or gDNA, and it came from T cells, B-cell-depleted T cells, or PBMCs.

CDR1 LGHNA and CDR2 YSLEER come from the germline V gene. Trimming stripped 0 bases from V and 2 bases from J, with 8 bases between. This CDR3 region has 16 residues. In the original workflow: The assay estimated nucleated cells by amplifying reference gene primers. Assay: immunoSEQ multiplex PCR; the TCRdb copy retains only in-frame clones and omits some. That table is the source of V, J and clone size, and D and trimming were worked out from the DNA. The table shows 150,000 to 200,000 clones, with about 85% occurring only once. The rearrangement uses TRBV4-3 and TRBJ2-6; D may be TRBD2 (6 bases). Sequencing input: peripheral blood. This receptor was obtained from a man between 35 and 55 years old with acute or convalescent COVID-19. The CDR3 spells CASSQDAGTGANVLTF. As DNA, the CDR3 is TGCGCCAGCAGCCAAGATGCGGGGACTGGGGCCAACGTCCTGACTTTC.